The entry that follows covers one T cell receptor (beta chain) sequence. The antigen is unknown. This sample is drawn from a study of cytomegalovirus exposure and HLA in healthy donors. Whole-study findings and limits: Whilst most TCR sequences proved rare, a subset of public TCRs occurred across many donors. The study flagged about 160 TCR beta chains as cytomegalovirus-associated. In vitro work confirmed that a few CMV-associated chains recognize CMV antigens.

Method: immunoSEQ multiplex PCR; TCRdb's copy keeps in-frame clones and lacks some. The sample yields about 150,000 clones, approximately 93% seen once. V dropped 1 base and J dropped 0 bases, with 5 bases sitting between them. This CDR3 contains 14 residues. Germline values: CDR1 SGHNT, CDR2 YENEEA. The clonotype was recovered from a man between 18 and 35 years old in good health and CMV-seronegative. The rearrangement links TRBV11-3 to TRBJ2-3, with D possibly being TRBD2 (5 bases). Sequenced sample: PBMCs. The CDR3 bases are TGTGCCAGCAGCTTAGGAGGGAGCACAGATACGCAGTATTTT. It yields the protein CASSLGGSTDTQYF.